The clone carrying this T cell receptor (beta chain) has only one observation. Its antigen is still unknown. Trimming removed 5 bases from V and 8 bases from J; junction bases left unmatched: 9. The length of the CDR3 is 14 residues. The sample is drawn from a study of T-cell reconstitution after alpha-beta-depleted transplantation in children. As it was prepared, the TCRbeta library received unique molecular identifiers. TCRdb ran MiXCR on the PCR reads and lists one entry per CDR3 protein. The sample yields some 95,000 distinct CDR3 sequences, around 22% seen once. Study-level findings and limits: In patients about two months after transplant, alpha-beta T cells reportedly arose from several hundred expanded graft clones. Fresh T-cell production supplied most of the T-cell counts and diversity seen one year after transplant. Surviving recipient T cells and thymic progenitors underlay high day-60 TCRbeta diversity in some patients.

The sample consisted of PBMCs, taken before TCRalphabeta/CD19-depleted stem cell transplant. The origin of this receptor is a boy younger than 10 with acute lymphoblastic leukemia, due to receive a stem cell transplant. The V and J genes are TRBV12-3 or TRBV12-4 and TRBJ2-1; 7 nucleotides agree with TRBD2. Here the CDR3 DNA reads TGTGCCAGCAGTCCATGGACTAGTCCCTATGAGCAGTTCTTC. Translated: CASSPWTSPYEQFF.